Below, 9 T cell receptor beta chains from the same sample are listed, as sequenced in a study of T cells after posttransplantation cyclophosphamide. Generated by immunoSEQ multiplex PCR, the TCRdb table keeps only in-frame clones and is missing some. The profile shows around 47,000 clones, 85% to 95% of them singletons. The source material was PBMCs. The receptors derive from a woman aged 25 to 39 in good health and a related stem cell transplant donor.

In this sample, this clone turned up once. V gene TRBV7-7 combines with J gene TRBJ2-5; 12 bases map to TRBD2. The V and J ends lost 5 bases and 2 bases, in that order; junction bases with no gene match: 9. The CDR3 loop spans 17 amino acids. CDR1 is SSHAT and CDR2 is FNYEAQ in the germline V gene (reference sequence). CDR3 sequence: CASSPGTSGFVQETQYF. The CDR3 DNA sequence: TGTGCCAGCAGCCCAGGGACTAGCGGGTTCGTACAAGAGACCCAGTACTTC.

This clone was picked up a small number of times. CDR3: CASSLRTSGGANIQYF. The CDR3 DNA reads TGTGCCAGCAGCCTGAGGACTAGCGGGGGGGCTAACATTCAGTACTTC. The chain carries TRBV7-2 and TRBJ2-4; 15 bases are a match to TRBD2. This CDR3 is built from 16 residues. The V segment lost 5 bases and the J segment 7 bases; nucleotides outside the gene matches: 6. Germline CDR1 is SGHTA and CDR2 is FQGNSA.

A word on this clone: Mismatch with germline at one junction end may stem from a read error. The chain employs TRBV5-8 and TRBJ2-2; TRBD1 might be the D (6 bases). Germline V gene sequence: CDR1 SGHTS, CDR2 YDEGEE. The CDR3 consists of 14 residues. CDR3 region: CASSFQGYHRGAVF. CDR3 DNA sequence: TGTGCCAGCAGCTTCCAGGGGTATCATCGGGGAGCTGTTTTT. The entire variable domain, with the rest obtained from reference TRBV5-8 and TRBJ2-2, is as follows: EAGVTQSPTHLIKTRGQQATLRCSPISGHTSVYWYQQALGLGLQFLLWYDEGEERNRGNFPPRFSGRQFPNYSSELNVNALELEDSALYLCASSFQGYHRGAVFGEGSRLTVL.

This chain links TRBV5-4 with TRBJ1-3, with D perhaps TRBD1 (5 bases). Trimming pared 4 bases from V and 2 bases from J, leaving 13 bases between. Germline lookup yields CDR1 SGHNT and CDR2 YYREEE (reference sequence). CDR3 length: 15 residues. CDR3 protein: CASSAAGTTGNTIYF. CDR3 coding DNA: TGTGCCAGCAGCGCGGCGGGGACTACTGGAAACACCATATATTTT.

Worth noting for this clone: Distinct nucleotide sequences in the sample also encode this CDR3. This chain uses TRBV10-1 with TRBJ2-1; D is possibly TRBD1 (5 bases). Germline values: CDR1 WNHNN, CDR2 SYGVQD (reference sequence). This CDR3 is built from 12 residues. V lost 6 bases and J 12 bases, leaving 15 bases between the germline ends. DNA for the CDR3: TGCGCCAGCAGGTTTGCGAAAAGGGGGCAGTTCTTC. It translates to CASRFAKRGQFF.

The V gene is TRBV6-5, the J gene TRBJ2-5, with a weak D call TRBD1 (6 bases). CDR3 size: 13 residues. Germline-derived CDR1 and CDR2 are MNHEY and SVGAGI. The V end lost 5 bases, the J end lost 5 bases, and 12 bases lay between the germline ends. The CDR3 loop reads CASSRTAQETQYF. The CDR3 bases are TGTGCCAGCAGTCGGACAGCCCAGGAGACCCAGTACTTC.

The gene calls are TRBV27 and TRBJ1-2, with D maybe TRBD1 (5 bases). The CDR3 has 13 residues. Germline values: CDR1 MNHEY, CDR2 SMNVEV (reference sequence). V was pared by 3 bases and J by 4 bases, with 9 bases between. The CDR3 loop is CASSFQGAYGYTF. The DNA for the CDR3 is TGTGCCAGCAGTTTTCAGGGCGCCTATGGCTACACCTTC.

The chain employs TRBV9 and TRBJ1-6, with 11 nucleotides matching TRBD1. V was pared by 3 bases and J by 0 bases, with 11 bases of the junction left unmatched. The CDR3 consists of 20 residues. The germline gives CDR1 SGDLS, CDR2 YYNGEE. In DNA form, the CDR3 reads TGTGCCAGCAGCGGTGGACAGGGGGCGGGCCGGAGCTCCTATAATTCACCCCTCCACTTT. It codes for CASSGGQGAGRSSYNSPLHF.

This chain links TRBV4-3 with TRBJ2-1; 9 nucleotides agree with TRBD2. Per germline, CDR1 LGHNA and CDR2 YSLEER. The CDR3 is 16 amino acids. V lost 6 bases, J lost 7 bases, and 13 bases stayed unmatched. This chain's CDR3 is CASSFDGSGGRNEQFF. CDR3 sequence (DNA): TGCGCCAGCAGTTTCGACGGTAGCGGGGGAAGGAATGAGCAGTTCTTC.